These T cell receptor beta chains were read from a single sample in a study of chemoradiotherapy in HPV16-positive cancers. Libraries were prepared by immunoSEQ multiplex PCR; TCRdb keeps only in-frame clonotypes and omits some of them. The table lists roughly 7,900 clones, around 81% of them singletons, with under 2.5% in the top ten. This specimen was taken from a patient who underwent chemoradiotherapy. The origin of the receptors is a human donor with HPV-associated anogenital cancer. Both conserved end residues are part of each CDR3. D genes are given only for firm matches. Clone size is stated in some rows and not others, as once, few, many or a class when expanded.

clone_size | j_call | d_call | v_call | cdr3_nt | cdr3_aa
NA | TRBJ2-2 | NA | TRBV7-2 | TGTGCCAGCAGCGGGTCGAACACCGGGGAGCTGTTTTTT | CASSGSNTGELFF
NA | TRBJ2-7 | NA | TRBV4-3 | TGCGCCAGCAGCCAAGATGAGGGGCCGGACGAGCAGTACTTC | CASSQDEGPDEQYF
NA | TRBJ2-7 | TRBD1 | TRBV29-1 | TGCAGCGTTGGCAGGGGGCTCCCAAGCTCCTACGAGCAGTACTTC | CSVGRGLPSSYEQYF
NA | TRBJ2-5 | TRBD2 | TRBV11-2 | TGTGCCAGCAGCTTAGCTAGCGGGGTACTCCAAGAGACCCAGTACTTC | CASSLASGVLQETQYF
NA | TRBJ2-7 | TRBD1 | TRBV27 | TGTGCCAGCAGGTTACAGGGGGCCGGCGAGCAGTACTTC | CASRLQGAGEQYF
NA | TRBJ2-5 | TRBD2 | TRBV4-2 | TGTGCCAGCAGCCAAGAGGGTGCTAGCGGGGGGAGGGAGACCCAGTACTTC | CASSQEGASGGRETQYF
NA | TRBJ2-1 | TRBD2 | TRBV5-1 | TGCGCCAGCAGCGAGAAGACTAGCGCCTCCTACAATGAGCAGTTCTTC | CASSEKTSASYNEQFF
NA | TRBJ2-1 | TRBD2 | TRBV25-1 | TGTGCCAGCAGTAGTACTAGCGGGGTTTCCTACAATGAGCAGTTCTTC | CASSSTSGVSYNEQFF
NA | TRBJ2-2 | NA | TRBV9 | TGTGCCAGCAGGGATGTAGGGAACACCGGGGAGCTGTTTTTT | CASRDVGNTGELFF
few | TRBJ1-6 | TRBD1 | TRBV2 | TGTGCCAGCCGACGAGGACAGGGGAGGTGGAATTCACCCCTCCACTTT | CASRRGQGRWNSPLHF
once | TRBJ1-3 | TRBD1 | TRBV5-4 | TGTGCCAGCAGCCCCACGGGCAGGGGGCTCGAAAACACCATATATTTT | CASSPTGRGLENTIYF
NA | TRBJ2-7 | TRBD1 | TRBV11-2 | TGTGCCAGCAGCCAAGGGACAGCCTCCTACGAGCAGTACTTC | CASSQGTASYEQYF
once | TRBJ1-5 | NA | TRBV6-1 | TGTGCCAGCAGTGTCCCGGACGGAGATACCTATCAGCCCCAGCATTTT | CASSVPDGDTYQPQHF
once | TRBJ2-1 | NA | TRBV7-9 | TGTGCCAGCAGCTTAGATGAGCAGTTCTTC | CASSLDEQFF
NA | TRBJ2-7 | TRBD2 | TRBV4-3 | TGCGCCAGCAGCCAAGAAGCGGGAGTAAGATACGAGCAGTACTTC | CASSQEAGVRYEQYF
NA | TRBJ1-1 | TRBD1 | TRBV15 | TGTGCCACCAGCAGATTTCCGGACAGGGCGAACACTGAAGCTTTCTTT | CATSRFPDRANTEAFF
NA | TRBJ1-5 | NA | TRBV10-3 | TGTGCCATCAGTGATGTAAAGCAGCCCCAGCATTTT | CAISDVKQPQHF
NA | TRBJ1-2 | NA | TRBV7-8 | TGTGCCAGCAGCTTTGAGGGACGGAACTATGGCTACACCTTC | CASSFEGRNYGYTF
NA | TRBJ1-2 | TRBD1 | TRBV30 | TGTGCCTGGAGGAACCGGGACAGCGTCTTCTATGGCTACACCTTC | CAWRNRDSVFYGYTF
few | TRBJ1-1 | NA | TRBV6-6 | TGTGCCAGCACAGTTACGTGGAACACTGAAGCTTTCTTT | CASTVTWNTEAFF
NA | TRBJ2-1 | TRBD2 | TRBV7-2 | TGTGCCAGCAGCGTGGGACTAGCGGGGGGGCCCCGGAATGAGCAGTTCTTC | CASSVGLAGGPRNEQFF
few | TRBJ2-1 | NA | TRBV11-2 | TGTGCCAGCAGCTTAGGGCGAAAGACTAGTTGGTCCTACAATGAGCAGTTCTTC | CASSLGRKTSWSYNEQFF
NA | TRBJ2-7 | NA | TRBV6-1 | TGTGCCAGGGAAAAGGGGGTCTCCTACGAGCAGTACTTC | CAREKGVSYEQYF